This section outlines one TCR beta chain sequence together with its context. UMIs with a 6-nucleotide sample barcode were added by template switching. TCRdb reprocessed the 5' RACE reads, keeping one entry per CDR3 protein, no DNA. The sample's table shows about 160,000 distinct CDR3 sequences. This record belongs to a study of monozygotic twins with inflammatory bowel disease. The CDR3 is made up of 12 amino acids. Germline V gene data show CDR1 as SGHTA and CDR2 as FQGNSA. Sequenced input: blood. The chain carries TRBV7-2 and TRBJ2-1; there is no DNA to check the TCRdb D call of TRBD2. The TCR originated in a human donor with ulcerative colitis or Crohn's disease, or a healthy co-twin of an affected twin (not recorded which). CDR3 amino acids: CASSLGAGAQFF.